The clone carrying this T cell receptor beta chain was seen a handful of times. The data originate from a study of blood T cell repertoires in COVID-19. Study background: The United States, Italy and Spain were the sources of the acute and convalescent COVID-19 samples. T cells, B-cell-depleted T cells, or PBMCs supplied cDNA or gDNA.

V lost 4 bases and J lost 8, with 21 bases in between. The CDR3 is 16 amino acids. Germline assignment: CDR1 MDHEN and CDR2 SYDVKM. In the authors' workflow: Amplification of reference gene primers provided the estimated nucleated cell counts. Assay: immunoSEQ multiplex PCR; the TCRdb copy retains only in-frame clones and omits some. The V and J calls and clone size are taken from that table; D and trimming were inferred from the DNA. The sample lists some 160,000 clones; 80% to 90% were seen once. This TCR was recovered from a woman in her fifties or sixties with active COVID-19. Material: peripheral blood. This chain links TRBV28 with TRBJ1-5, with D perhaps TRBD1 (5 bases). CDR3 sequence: CASSYWGRAEKKPQHF. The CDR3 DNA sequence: TGTGCCAGCAGTTACTGGGGGAGGGCGGAAAAAAAGCCCCAGCATTTT.